These 8 T cell receptor beta chains were sequenced from one sample in a study of CD8 T cells in Susac syndrome (dated 2019 in TCRdb). Receptor amplification or capture employed the immunoSEQ multiplex PCR assay. RNA was extracted using the RNeasy kit, and about 0.5 to 1 microgram was reverse transcribed with random hexamers. TCRdb trimmed the raw reads at Q25, called clones with MiXCR and kept productive beta chains. Rows are combined by CDR3 protein, so each entry shows the most common genes and DNA. Here the sample has 85,000 to 90,000 distinct CDR3 sequences; roughly 91% occur a single time. In total, the top ten clones hold around 0.3% of the sample. The specimen was CD8+ T cells from PBMCs. These receptors came from a human donor in good health.

This clonotype has only one observation. This chain connects TRBV12-3 or TRBV12-4 to TRBJ2-2; 14 bases agree with TRBD2. The J segment lost 2 bases and the V segment lost 10 bases, leaving 6 bases of the junction unmatched. The CDR3 is made up of 16 amino acids. Here the CDR3 DNA reads TGTGCCAACGGACTAGCGGGGGGCCAAAACACCGGGGAGCTGTTTTTT. Encoded protein: CANGLAGGQNTGELFF.

The chain employs TRBV3-1 and TRBJ2-7; TRBD2 agrees at 7 bases. Per germline, CDR1 LGHDT and CDR2 YNNKEL (reference sequence). The CDR3 totals 17 residues. J gave up 0 bases and V 0 bases, and 8 bases lay outside the gene matches. The chain's CDR3 is CASSQDGDYWDSYEQYF. The CDR3 coding sequence is TGTGCCAGCAGCCAAGATGGGGACTACTGGGACTCCTACGAGCAGTACTTC.

The V gene is TRBV20-1, the J gene TRBJ2-5; D is uncertain. Germline loops: CDR1 DFQATT, CDR2 SNEGSKA (reference sequence). V lost 0 bases and J lost 5, with 10 bases in between. The CDR3 runs 13 residues. The CDR3 loop is CSARDDLRETQYF. In nucleotides, the CDR3 is TGCAGTGCTAGAGATGATCTGCGCGAGACCCAGTACTTC.

This CDR3 is CASRANTEAFF. CDR3 sequence (DNA): TGTGCCAGCAGAGCGAACACTGAAGCTTTCTTT. The gene calls are TRBV25-1 and TRBJ1-1; D remains unclear. Per the germline V gene, CDR1 is MGHDK and CDR2 is SYGVNS. CDR3 length: 11 amino acids. Trimming pared 6 bases from V and 1 base from J, leaving 3 bases between.

DNA for the CDR3: TGTGCCAGCAGCTTACCCGGCCCCTACGAGCAGTACTTC. Amino acid sequence: CASSLPGPYEQYF. This chain uses TRBV7-3 with TRBJ2-7, with D uncertain. This CDR3 is built from 13 residues. The V gene lost 2 bases and the J gene lost 2 bases, with 7 bases spanning the gap. The germline V gene encodes CDR1 SGHTA and CDR2 FQGTGA.

The chain is built from TRBV7-8 and TRBJ2-2; 14 nucleotides agree with TRBD2. The CDR3 spans 17 residues. V dropped 3 bases and J dropped 1; count of bases not matched to a gene: 1. CDR1 and CDR2 from the germline V gene are SGHVS and FQNEAQ. CDR3 in amino acids: CASSLGLAGVNTGELFF. CDR3 nucleotides: TGTGCCAGCAGCTTGGGACTAGCGGGGGTGAACACCGGGGAGCTGTTTTTT.

This rearrangement joins TRBV5-1 to TRBJ2-5; D tentatively fits TRBD1 or TRBD2 (5 bases each). CDR1 is SGHRS, CDR2 YFSETQ, per germline. There are 14 residues in the CDR3. V lost 3 bases and J lost 5, with 14 bases in between. The CDR3 bases are TGCGCCAGCAGCTCGGGGTCCAGGGTGGAGACCCAGTACTTC. This sequence encodes CASSSGSRVETQYF.

The V and J genes are TRBV29-1 and TRBJ1-2; 9 positions match TRBD1. This CDR3 spans 19 amino acids. Germline loops: CDR1 SQVTM, CDR2 ANQGSEA. With V trimmed by 2 bases and J by 2 bases, 18 bases remained unmatched. The CDR3 DNA reads TGCAGCGTTGAAAAGGCGGACGGGACAGGGACGTTTCCCAACTATGGCTACACCTTC. Amino acid sequence: CSVEKADGTGTFPNYGYTF. The entire variable domain, with the rest obtained from reference TRBV29-1 and TRBJ1-2, is as follows: SAVISQKPSRDICQRGTSLTIQCQVDSQVTMMFWYRQQPGQSLTLIATANQGSEATYESGFVIDKFPISRPNLTFSTLTVSNMSPEDSSIYLCSVEKADGTGTFPNYGYTFGSGTRLTVV.